Below are 31 T cell receptor beta chains sequenced from a single sample in a study of patients and donors after allogeneic stem cell transplantation. TCRdb independently ran MiXCR on the RT-PCR reads; one entry per CDR3 protein. The sample includes about a million distinct CDR3 sequences, over 15% seen only once; the top ten take 6%. Specimen: blood, either unsorted or a sorted T cell fraction (not recorded which). These receptors all come from a human donor who was either an allogeneic HSCT recipient or a stem cell or donor lymphocyte infusion donor (not recorded which). It is not recorded whose cells these are; they may come from a transplant donor.

This chain joins TRBV9 and TRBJ2-7; TRBD2 is a possible D gene (6 bases). Germline lookup yields CDR1 SGDLS and CDR2 YYNGEE. The germline V and J ends were trimmed by 0 bases and 6 bases, with 13 bases remaining between them. This CDR3 is 14 amino acids long. The CDR3 region has the DNA TGTGCCAGCAGCGTAGACGCCGGGAGTTCCGAGCAGTACTTC. Its translation: CASSVDAGSSEQYF.

The chain employs TRBV20-1 and TRBJ2-5; 11 bases are shared with TRBD2. The CDR3 sequence is 13 residues long. CDR1 is DFQATT and CDR2 is SNEGSKA in the germline V gene (reference sequence). Losses at the gene ends were 6 bases for V and 3 bases for J; bases not matched to a gene: 3. The CDR3 coding sequence is TGCAGTGCCGCACTAGCGGGAGAAGAGACCCAGTACTTC. Its translation is CSAALAGEETQYF.

The rearrangement uses TRBV20-1 and TRBJ2-7, with 7 bases matching TRBD1. In germline, CDR1 is DFQATT, CDR2 SNEGSKA (reference sequence). V gave up 6 bases and J gave up 12 bases; unmatched junction bases: 8. The CDR3 has 10 residues. The CDR3 loop is CSADGDSRYF. For the CDR3, the DNA is TGCAGTGCCGATGGGGACAGTCGGTACTTC.

The V and J genes are TRBV9 and TRBJ2-6; weak D call: TRBD2 (6 bases). Looked up from germline, CDR1 is SGDLS and CDR2 is YYNGEE. The CDR3 spans 14 residues. Between the trimmed V and J ends, which lost 6 bases and 2 bases, there was a span of 9 bases. The CDR3 DNA sequence: TGTGCCAGCAACACGGGGGCTGGGGCCAACGTCCTGACTTTC. As protein: CASNTGAGANVLTF.

This chain joins TRBV7-9 and TRBJ2-5; 8 bases map to TRBD2. The V gene end was trimmed by 6 bases and the J gene end by 2 bases; junction bases not matched to a gene: 11. The CDR3 totals 16 residues. CDR1 and CDR2 from the germline V gene are SEHNR and FQNEAQ (reference sequence). The CDR3 protein is CASSSPRPGGQETQYF. In DNA form, the CDR3 reads TGTGCCAGCAGTTCCCCACGCCCGGGGGGGCAAGAGACCCAGTACTTC.

This clonotype was observed a few times. The rearrangement uses TRBV6-2 or TRBV6-3 and TRBJ1-1, with 8 nucleotides matching TRBD1. Germline assignment: CDR1 MNHEY and CDR2 SVGEGT. The CDR3 runs 14 residues. Trimming took 2 bases from V and 4 from J; bases not matched to a gene: 3. Written as DNA, the CDR3 is TGTGCCAGCAGTTACCAGACAGGGGCCACTGAAGCTTTCTTT. This sequence encodes CASSYQTGATEAFF.

The rearrangement links TRBV20-1 to TRBJ2-5; either TRBD1 or TRBD2 may supply D (6 bases each). CDR1 DFQATT and CDR2 SNEGSKA come from the germline V gene (reference sequence). The CDR3 has 13 amino acids. V lost 3 bases to trimming and J lost 5 bases, with 13 bases between them. The CDR3 sequence is CSASGGQEETQYF. For the CDR3, the DNA is TGCAGTGCTAGCGGGGGCCAGGAGGAGACCCAGTACTTC.

CDR3 in DNA: TGTGCCAGCAGCTTGCTGGGCGGAACTTCCTACGAGCAGTACTTC. This codes for CASSLLGGTSYEQYF. The chain employs TRBV7-2 and TRBJ2-7; D uncertain. Trimming cost V 3 bases and J 1 base, with 13 bases left between them. Germline CDR1 reads SGHTA; CDR2 reads FQGNSA. The CDR3 consists of 15 residues.

This clonotype showed up just a few times. This rearrangement joins TRBV7-9 to TRBJ2-3; D unresolved. This CDR3 is built from 13 residues. The V gene lost 2 bases and the J gene lost 7 bases, with 10 bases spanning the gap. Germline V gives CDR1 SEHNR, CDR2 FQNEAQ (reference sequence). Here the CDR3 DNA reads TGTGCCAGCAGCTTAAAGGGCTGGAATACGCAGTATTTT. Protein sequence: CASSLKGWNTQYF.

This clonotype came up a few times. The rearrangement uses TRBV7-2 and TRBJ2-5, with TRBD1 as a possible D gene (6 bases). With 0 bases removed from V and 5 bases from J, the gap between germline ends came to 16 bases. The germline gives CDR1 SGHTA, CDR2 FQGNSA. The CDR3 is made up of 16 amino acids. The CDR3 bases are TGTGCCAGCAGCTTAGCTACAGGGAAACGGCGGGAGACCCAGTACTTC. This translates into CASSLATGKRRETQYF.

This clonotype has just a few counts. The V and J genes are TRBV5-1 and TRBJ2-1; 9 positions agree with TRBD2. The CDR3 covers 15 residues. Trimming at V came to 0 bases and at J to 10 bases, leaving 8 bases not matched to a gene. Germline V CDR1 and CDR2: SGHRS, YFSETQ. CDR3 residues: CASSLGGGVGEEQFF. In nucleotides, the CDR3 is TGCGCCAGCAGCTTGGGCGGGGGGGTAGGAGAGGAGCAGTTCTTC.

This chain uses TRBV27 with TRBJ2-3, with no clear D. The V gene's germline CDR1 is MNHEY and CDR2 SMNVEV (reference sequence). V was clipped by 8 bases and J by 0 bases, with 9 bases between them. The CDR3 contains 13 residues. The CDR3 coding sequence is TGTGCCAGCTGGACCGATAGCACAGATACGCAGTATTTT. It is translated as CASWTDSTDTQYF.

Concerning this clonotype: Relative to the germline gene, one junction end is altered; a read error may explain this. The V and J genes are TRBV7-2 and TRBJ2-3, with no clear D. The germline CDR1 and CDR2 sequences are SGHTA and FQGNSA. This CDR3 is 13 amino acids long. This CDR3 is CACSLYAGDTQYF. The DNA for the CDR3 is TGTGCCTGCAGCTTATATGCAGGAGATACGCAGTATTTT.

In its sample, this clonotype was seen many times. The chain employs TRBV6-1 and TRBJ1-5; D is perhaps TRBD1 (5 bases). Germline-derived CDR1 and CDR2 are MNHNS and SASEGT. The CDR3 runs to 15 residues. V gave up 4 bases and J gave up 0 bases, with 10 bases separating them. CDR3 coding DNA: TGTGCCAGCAGTGCCGGGGGGTATAGCAATCAGCCCCAGCATTTT. Protein product: CASSAGGYSNQPQHF.

This chain joins TRBV5-6 and TRBJ1-1, with D unclear. The CDR3 consists of 18 residues. Germline V gene sequence: CDR1 SGHDT, CDR2 YYEEEE. V was clipped by 0 bases and J by 0 bases, with 18 bases between them. The CDR3 DNA is TGTGCCAGCAGCTTGGAGTCCGGGTCCCTCTACCTGAACACTGAAGCTTTCTTT. Translation gives CASSLESGSLYLNTEAFF.

The table lists this clonotype with a few counts. The rearrangement uses TRBV2 and TRBJ2-5; D call uncertain. V dropped 7 bases and J dropped 3 bases, with 18 bases sitting between them. The germline V gene encodes CDR1 SNHLY and CDR2 FYNNEI. CDR3 length: 15 amino acids. The DNA of the CDR3 is TGTGCCAGCAAGCCCCGCGGCAGCCTTGAAGAGACCCAGTACTTC. Translation: CASKPRGSLEETQYF.

The gene calls are TRBV11-2 and TRBJ1-4; D ambiguous. V gave up 1 base and J gave up 11 bases, with 8 bases separating them. CDR3 size: 12 residues. Germline V gene sequence: CDR1 SGHAT, CDR2 FQNNGV. CDR3 protein: CASSLVGRKLFF. CDR3 coding DNA: TGTGCCAGCAGCTTAGTCGGCAGGAAACTGTTTTTT.

This sequence joins TRBV20-1 and TRBJ2-1; possibly TRBD1 for D (6 bases). Trimming stripped 4 bases from V and 6 bases from J, with 16 bases between. CDR1 is DFQATT, CDR2 SNEGSKA, per germline (reference sequence). The CDR3 totals 14 residues. CDR3 region: CSAIRDMVVNEQFF. The CDR3 DNA reads as TGCAGTGCTATCCGGGACATGGTGGTCAATGAGCAGTTCTTC.

This clonotype appeared a few times. The chain carries TRBV12-3 or TRBV12-4 and TRBJ2-7, with 12 bases identical to TRBD1. J lost 8 bases, V lost 5 bases, and 10 bases had no gene match. The CDR3 covers 15 residues. CDR3 sequence reads: CASSPTGTGGSKQYF. CDR3 in DNA: TGTGCCAGCAGTCCTACCGGGACAGGGGGCTCAAAGCAGTACTTC.

This clonotype was recorded a few times. The chain is built from TRBV19 and TRBJ1-1; D unresolved. The V gene lost 3 bases and the J gene lost 0 bases, with 17 bases spanning the gap. CDR1 LNHDA and CDR2 SQIVND come from the germline V gene (reference sequence). The length of the CDR3 is 17 residues. DNA for the CDR3: TGTGCCAGTAGTATTACCGTTCAGTTTGGTATGAACACTGAAGCTTTCTTT. Its protein is CASSITVQFGMNTEAFF.

This clonotype was seen repeatedly, ten times or more. This chain uses TRBV11-2 with TRBJ2-5; a weak D match, TRBD1 (5 bases). The CDR3 covers 14 residues. Trimming pared 4 bases from V and 4 bases from J, leaving 13 bases between. CDR1 is SGHAT and CDR2 is FQNNGV in the germline V gene. The CDR3 coding sequence is TGTGCCAGCAGCTATCAGACAGTAAGAGAGACCCAGTACTTC. Protein product: CASSYQTVRETQYF. The complete variable domain, with remaining parts taken from reference TRBV11-2 and TRBJ2-5, reads EAGVAQSPRYKIIEKRQSVAFWCNPISGHATLYWYQQILGQGPKLLIQFQNNGVVDDSQLPKDRFSAERLKGVDSTLKIQPAKLEDSAVYLCASSYQTVRETQYFGPGTRLLVL.

This clonotype was picked up a small number of times. The J gene is TRBJ2-7, the V gene TRBV7-8, with D unclear. CDR1 and CDR2 (germline): SGHVS, FQNEAQ. The germline V and J ends were trimmed by 0 bases and 3 bases, with 15 bases remaining between them. CDR3 length: 16 amino acids. The CDR3 coding sequence is TGTGCCAGCAGCTTAGCGTCCCTGGTTGTCTACTACGAGCAGTACTTC. It translates to CASSLASLVVYYEQYF.

This clonotype turned up a few times. CDR3 bases: TGTGCCAGCAGCGTGGGACTAGCGGCCCAAGAGACCCAGTACTTC. Translation: CASSVGLAAQETQYF. This chain links TRBV9 with TRBJ2-5; 11 positions match TRBD2. Germline CDR1 is SGDLS and CDR2 is YYNGEE. There are 15 residues in the CDR3. Losses at the gene ends were 2 bases for V and 1 base for J; bases not matched to a gene: 1.

The table lists this clonotype with many counts. The gene calls are TRBV12-3 or TRBV12-4 and TRBJ1-6; the match to TRBD1 covers 8 bases. V was pared by 4 bases and J by 7 bases, with 18 bases of the junction left unmatched. The CDR3 is made up of 19 amino acids. DNA for the CDR3: TGTGCCAGCAGTTCCGCTTGGGTCGTTACAGGGGGACCCAATTCACCCCTCCACTTT. It yields the protein CASSSAWVVTGGPNSPLHF.

This clonotype was recorded a few times. J is TRBJ2-7 and V is TRBV20-1; unclear D gene. Germline CDR1 reads DFQATT; CDR2 reads SNEGSKA (reference sequence). V was shortened by 0 bases and J by 2 bases, with 14 bases between the two germline ends. The CDR3 covers 15 residues. CDR3 in DNA: TGCAGTGCTAGAGACGGGCGGAGCGTACCCTACGAGCAGTACTTC. Translated, it gives CSARDGRSVPYEQYF.

This clonotype was recorded a few times. The chain recombines TRBV5-6 with TRBJ2-1; 8 bases align to TRBD2. Unmatched junction bases numbered 8, after V lost 3 bases and J lost 6 bases. The CDR3 extends over 15 amino acids. In germline, CDR1 is SGHDT, CDR2 YYEEEE. The CDR3 here is CASSSSGTRRNEQFF. DNA for the CDR3: TGTGCCAGCAGCTCGTCCGGGACTAGGCGCAATGAGCAGTTCTTC.

The chain joins TRBV20-1 to TRBJ2-3; 10 nucleotides line up with TRBD2. V was pared by 3 bases and J by 6 bases, with 9 bases of the junction left unmatched. The CDR3 sequence is 15 residues long. Germline loops: CDR1 DFQATT, CDR2 SNEGSKA (reference sequence). CDR3 DNA: TGCAGTGCTAGTGCGGCTAGCGGGAGTTTGGATACGCAGTATTTT. Translated, it gives CSASAASGSLDTQYF.

The sample holds many counts of this clonotype. V and J are TRBV6-5 and TRBJ1-1; D perhaps matches TRBD1 (6 bases). Trimming stripped 0 bases from V and 1 base from J, with 6 bases between. The CDR3 runs to 14 residues. Per germline, CDR1 MNHEY and CDR2 SVGAGI. The CDR3 reads CASSYSTGNTEAFF. DNA of the CDR3: TGTGCCAGCAGTTACTCGACAGGGAACACTGAAGCTTTCTTT.

The J gene is TRBJ1-2, the V gene TRBV18, with D possibly being TRBD1 (6 bases). Trimming stripped 3 bases from V and 4 bases from J, with 15 bases between. CDR1 and CDR2 (germline): KGHSH, LQKENI. The CDR3 contains 15 residues. The CDR3 nucleotides read TGTGCCAGCTCACCCTCGAGGGGGGGCGGCTATGGCTACACCTTC. Protein sequence: CASSPSRGGGYGYTF.

This clonotype was observed a few times. The chain employs TRBV11-1 and TRBJ1-5; D might be TRBD1 (5 bases). CDR3 length equals 20 residues. Germline V gene sequence: CDR1 SGHAT, CDR2 FQDESV (reference sequence). Trimming removed 4 bases at V and 0 bases at J, with 25 bases between. The CDR3 loop is CASSSTSGQGGRGSNQPQHF. As DNA, the CDR3 is TGTGCCAGCAGCTCAACTTCAGGGCAGGGAGGAAGGGGTAGCAATCAGCCCCAGCATTTT.

CDR3 bases: TGCAGTGCTAGAGGGGGCAGATCGAACACCGGGGAGCTGTTTTTT. Translated: CSARGGRSNTGELFF. The rearrangement joins TRBV20-1 to TRBJ2-2; maybe TRBD1 (5 bases). Germline-derived CDR1 and CDR2 are DFQATT and SNEGSKA (reference sequence). The ends were cut back, 1 base at V and 0 bases at J, with 9 bases in the middle. The CDR3 has 15 residues.